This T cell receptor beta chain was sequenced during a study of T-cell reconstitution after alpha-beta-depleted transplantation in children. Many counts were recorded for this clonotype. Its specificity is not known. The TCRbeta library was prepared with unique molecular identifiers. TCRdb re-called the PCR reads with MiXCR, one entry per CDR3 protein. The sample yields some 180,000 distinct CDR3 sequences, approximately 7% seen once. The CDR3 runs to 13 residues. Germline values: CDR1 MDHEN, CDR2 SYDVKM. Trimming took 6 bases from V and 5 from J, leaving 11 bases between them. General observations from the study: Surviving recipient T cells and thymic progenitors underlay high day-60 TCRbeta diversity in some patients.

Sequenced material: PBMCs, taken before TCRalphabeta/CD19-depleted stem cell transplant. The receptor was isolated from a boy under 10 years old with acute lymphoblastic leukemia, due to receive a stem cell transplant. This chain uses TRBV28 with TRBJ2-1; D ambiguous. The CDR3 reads CASREAGDNEQFF. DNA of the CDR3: TGTGCCAGCAGAGAGGCAGGCGACAATGAGCAGTTCTTC.